This paragraph covers one TCR beta chain sequence. The V and J ends lost 5 bases and 3 bases, in that order; junction bases with no gene match: 7. The CDR3 runs to 15 residues. Germline CDR1 reads SGHNT; CDR2 reads YENEEA. These data originate in a study of lymphopenia after photon versus proton radiotherapy. Libraries were prepared by immunoSEQ multiplex PCR; TCRdb keeps only in-frame clonotypes and omits some of them. The table includes some 45,000 clones, around 86% detected once. The material was peripheral blood, obtained from a patient treated with proton-based radiotherapy. The rearrangement links TRBV11-3 to TRBJ1-1, with TRBD1 matching over 9 bases. The sequence was obtained from a woman between 65 and 79 years old with pancreatic cancer. The CDR3 sequence: CASSLKQGADTEAFF. The CDR3 nucleotides read TGTGCCAGCAGCCTCAAACAGGGGGCTGACACTGAAGCTTTCTTT. Full variable domain (outside the CDR3, taken from reference TRBV11-3 and TRBJ1-1): EAGVVQSPRYKIIEKKQPVAFWCNPISGHNTLYWYLQNLGQGPELLIRYENEEAVDDSQLPKDRFSAERLKGVDSTLKIQPAELGDSAVYLCASSLKQGADTEAFFGQGTRLTVV.